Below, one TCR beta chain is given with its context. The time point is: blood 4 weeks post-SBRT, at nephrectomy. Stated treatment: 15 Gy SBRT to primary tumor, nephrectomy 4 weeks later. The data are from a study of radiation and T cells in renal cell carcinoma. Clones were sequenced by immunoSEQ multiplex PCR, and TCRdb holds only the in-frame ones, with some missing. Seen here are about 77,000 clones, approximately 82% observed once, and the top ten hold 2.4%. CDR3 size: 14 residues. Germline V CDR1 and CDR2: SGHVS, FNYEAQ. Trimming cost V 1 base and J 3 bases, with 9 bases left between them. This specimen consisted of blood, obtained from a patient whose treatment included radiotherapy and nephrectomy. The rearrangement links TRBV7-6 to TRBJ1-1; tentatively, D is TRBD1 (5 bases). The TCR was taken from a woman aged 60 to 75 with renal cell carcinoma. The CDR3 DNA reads TGTGCCAGCAGCTTAGAGGCAGGGCACACTGAAGCTTTCTTT. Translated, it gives CASSLEAGHTEAFF.